This T cell receptor (beta chain) was retrieved from a study of T cell repertoires in cytomegalovirus infection. For the study at large: Carrying CMV and the relevant HLA type showed in public TCR beta signatures. Overall study results and limits: Of the TCR beta families, the public ones yielded a cumulative frequency that identified carriers of CMV plus the relevant HLA.

Germline V CDR1 and CDR2: SGHVS, FNYEAQ. CDR3 size: 19 residues. After removal of 4 bases from V and 4 bases from J, the junction contained 16 bases not matched to a gene. MiXCR was run by TCRdb on the reads, yielding one entry per CDR3 protein. Among approximately 730,000 distinct CDR3 sequences, approximately 33% were seen once, and the ten largest hold 18%. Worth noting for this clonotype: Its antigen is currently unknown.

This clonotype was sampled from a human donor in good health (CMV status not recorded). Some clones in this sample may be carry-over from other donors' samples. The V call is TRBV7-6, the J call TRBJ2-3; the match to TRBD2 covers 11 bases. The material sequenced was cultured PBMCs, taken from culture after CMV antigen stimulation. CDR3 sequence reads: CASSSGGTSGLFAPDTQYF. CDR3 nucleotides: TGTGCCAGCAGCTCTGGGGGGACTAGCGGCCTTTTCGCCCCAGATACGCAGTATTTT. Variable domain in full (rest from reference TRBV7-6 and TRBJ2-3): GAGVSQSPRYKVTKRGQDVALRCDPISGHVSLYWYRQALGQGPEFLTYFNYEAQQDKSGLPNDRFSAERPEGSISTLTIQRTEQRDSAMYRCASSSGGTSGLFAPDTQYFGPGTRLTVL.